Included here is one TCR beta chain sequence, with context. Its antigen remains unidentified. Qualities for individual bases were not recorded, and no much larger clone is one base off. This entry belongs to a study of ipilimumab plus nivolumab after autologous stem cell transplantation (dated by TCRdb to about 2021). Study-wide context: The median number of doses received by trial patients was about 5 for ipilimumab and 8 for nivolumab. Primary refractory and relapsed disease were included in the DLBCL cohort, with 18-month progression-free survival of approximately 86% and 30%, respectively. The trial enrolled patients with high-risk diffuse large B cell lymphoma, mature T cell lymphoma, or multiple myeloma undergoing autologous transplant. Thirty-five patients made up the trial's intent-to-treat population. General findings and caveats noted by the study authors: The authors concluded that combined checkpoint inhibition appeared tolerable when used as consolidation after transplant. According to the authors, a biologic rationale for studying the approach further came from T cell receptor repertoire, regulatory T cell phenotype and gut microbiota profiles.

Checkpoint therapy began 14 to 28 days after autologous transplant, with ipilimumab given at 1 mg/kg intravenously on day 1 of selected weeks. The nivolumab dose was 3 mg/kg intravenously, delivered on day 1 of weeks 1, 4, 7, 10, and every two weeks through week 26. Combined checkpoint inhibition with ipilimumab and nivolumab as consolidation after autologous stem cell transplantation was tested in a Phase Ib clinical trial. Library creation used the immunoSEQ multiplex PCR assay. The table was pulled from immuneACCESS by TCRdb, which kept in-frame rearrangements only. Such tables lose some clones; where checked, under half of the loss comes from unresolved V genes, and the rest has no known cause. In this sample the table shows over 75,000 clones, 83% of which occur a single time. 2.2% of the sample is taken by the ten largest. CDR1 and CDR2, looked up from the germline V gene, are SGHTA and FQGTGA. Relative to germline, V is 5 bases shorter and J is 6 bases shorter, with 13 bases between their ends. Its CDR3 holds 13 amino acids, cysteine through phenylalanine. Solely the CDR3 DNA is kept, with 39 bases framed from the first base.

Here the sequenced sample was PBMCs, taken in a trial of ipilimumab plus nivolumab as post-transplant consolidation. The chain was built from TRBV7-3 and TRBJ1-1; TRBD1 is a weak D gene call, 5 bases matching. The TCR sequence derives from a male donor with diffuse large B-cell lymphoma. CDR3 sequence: CASSTGRGPEAFF. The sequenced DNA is TGTGCCAGCAGCACCGGAAGGGGCCCTGAAGCTTTCTTT.